This is a list of T cell receptor beta chains from one sample in a study of blood T cell repertoires in COVID-19. This table comes from immunoSEQ multiplex PCR, and its TCRdb copy is limited to in-frame clones, with some not included. The sample shows approximately 210,000 clones, 94% of them seen only once. The sequenced sample was peripheral blood. Source of these receptors: a man younger than 45 with COVID-19, enrolled during active disease. Both conserved end residues are part of each CDR3. The D gene is left open where the match is weak. For some rows the clone size is stated as once, few or many, or as a class when expanded; others skip it.

J: TRBJ1-2; D: -; size: once; V: TRBV2; DNA: TGTGCCAGCAGTGAATCCGTTGACTATGGCTACACCTTC; CDR3: CASSESVDYGYTF
J: TRBJ2-1; D: TRBD1; size: -; V: TRBV5-5; DNA: TGTGCCAGCAGCCAGGCGACAGGGAACTACAATGAGCAGTTCTTC; CDR3: CASSQATGNYNEQFF
J: TRBJ2-3; D: TRBD2; size: -; V: TRBV3-1/TRBV3-2; DNA: TGTGCCAGCAGCCAAGATCAGCGGGGGTCCGGGGATACGCAGTATTTT; CDR3: CASSQDQRGSGDTQYF
J: TRBJ1-2; D: -; size: -; V: TRBV5-1; DNA: TGCGCCAGCAGCTTGGGACAAGACAGCTATGGCTACACCTTC; CDR3: CASSLGQDSYGYTF
J: TRBJ1-4; D: -; size: -; V: TRBV19; DNA: TGTGCCAGTACCGAAACACACAATGAAAAACTGTTTTTT; CDR3: CASTETHNEKLFF
J: TRBJ1-2; D: TRBD1; size: once; V: TRBV6-5; DNA: TGTGCCAGCCGAAAGCAGGGGGCCTACTATGGCTACACCTTC; CDR3: CASRKQGAYYGYTF
J: TRBJ2-2; D: -; size: -; V: TRBV11-2; DNA: TGTGCCAGCAGCTTAGAGGGGGCGGTCGACGCCGGGGAGCTGTTTTTT; CDR3: CASSLEGAVDAGELFF
J: TRBJ1-5; D: -; size: -; V: TRBV19; DNA: TGTGCCAGTAGCCGCCCAGGTGGCAATCAGCCCCAGCATTTT; CDR3: CASSRPGGNQPQHF
J: TRBJ2-7; D: TRBD2; size: -; V: TRBV6-5; DNA: TGTGCCAGCATAACTAGCGGGGGCTATGGCGAGCAGTACTTC; CDR3: CASITSGGYGEQYF
J: TRBJ2-7; D: -; size: once; V: TRBV25-1; DNA: TGTGCCAGCAGTGACGAACAGGTCCAGCAGTACTTC; CDR3: CASSDEQVQQYF
J: TRBJ1-1; D: -; size: -; V: TRBV30; DNA: TGTGCCTGGACCCTATTCCACACTGAAGCTTTCTTT; CDR3: CAWTLFHTEAFF
J: TRBJ1-3; D: -; size: -; V: TRBV4-1; DNA: TGCGCCAGCAGCCAAGATTGGAGATCTGGAAACACCATATATTTT; CDR3: CASSQDWRSGNTIYF
J: TRBJ2-2; D: -; size: -; V: TRBV2; DNA: TGTGCCAGCGGGGGGGCCGTCACCGGGGAGCTGTTTTTT; CDR3: CASGGAVTGELFF
J: TRBJ2-1; D: TRBD1; size: -; V: TRBV7-9; DNA: TGTGCCAGCAGCTTAATACAGGGGGCTCACAATGAGCAGTTCTTC; CDR3: CASSLIQGAHNEQFF
J: TRBJ1-1; D: TRBD1; size: -; V: TRBV5-4; DNA: TGTGCCAGCAGCACCGGGACAGGGGGCCGGAACACTGAAGCTTTCTTT; CDR3: CASSTGTGGRNTEAFF
J: TRBJ2-2; D: TRBD2; size: -; V: TRBV19; DNA: TGTGCCAGTAGTATCAGCGGGGCGGTTACCGGGGAGCTGTTTTTT; CDR3: CASSISGAVTGELFF
J: TRBJ2-2; D: TRBD2; size: -; V: TRBV25-1; DNA: TGTGCCAGCAACGGGGGGACTAACACCGGGGAGCTGTTTTTT; CDR3: CASNGGTNTGELFF
J: TRBJ1-6; D: -; size: -; V: TRBV5-1; DNA: TGCGCCAGCAGCTTGGAATGGGGTAGGGGTTCACCCCTCCACTTT; CDR3: CASSLEWGRGSPLHF